This T cell receptor beta chain was identified in a study of CD4 T cells in relation to SARS-CoV-2 and coronaviruses. Study overall: Shared crossreactive spike epitopes were mapped to their HLA restriction. Study-wide results and limits: Crossreactive clones expanded significantly less to SARS-CoV-2 than monoreactive clones.

Deep TCR-beta sequencing used DNA from uncultured naive and memory CD4+ T cells. Sequenced by immunoSEQ multiplex PCR; TCRdb stores in-frame clones only, minus some. The sample holds about 59,000 clones, roughly 89% seen once. CD4+ T cells from unexposed donors were obtained before the COVID-19 pandemic (2011-2018). On this clone: Its antigen is as yet unknown.

Between the trimmed V and J ends, which lost 6 bases and 0 bases, there was a span of 15 bases. Looked up from germline, CDR1 is MNHEY and CDR2 is SMNVEV (reference sequence). This CDR3 region has 16 residues. This clonotype originated in a human donor in good health. Sequenced sample: memory CD4+ T cells from PBMCs. V and J are TRBV27 and TRBJ1-5, with a possible D match to TRBD1 (6 bases). As DNA, the CDR3 is TGTGCCAGCAGCCCCAAGACAGGCATTAGCAATCAGCCCCAGCATTTT. Translating gives CASSPKTGISNQPQHF.